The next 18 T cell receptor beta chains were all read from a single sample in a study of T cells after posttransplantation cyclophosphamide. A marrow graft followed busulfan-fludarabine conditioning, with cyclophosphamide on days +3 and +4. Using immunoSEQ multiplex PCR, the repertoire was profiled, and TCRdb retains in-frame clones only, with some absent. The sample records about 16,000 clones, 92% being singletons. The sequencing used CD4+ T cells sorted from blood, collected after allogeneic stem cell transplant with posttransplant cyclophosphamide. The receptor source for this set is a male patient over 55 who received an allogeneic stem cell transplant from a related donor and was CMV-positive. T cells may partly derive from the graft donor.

The CDR3 DNA reads TGTGCCAGCAGCCCAACCCTAGGGACAGGGGCCTCAGCCTACGAGCAGTACTTC. It specifies CASSPTLGTGASAYEQYF. The chain joins TRBV7-8 to TRBJ2-7, with 10 bases matching TRBD1. Germline loops: CDR1 SGHVS, CDR2 FQNEAQ. V dropped 5 bases and J dropped 2; count of bases not matched to a gene: 15. This CDR3 is built from 18 residues. The entire variable domain, with the rest obtained from reference TRBV7-8 and TRBJ2-7, is as follows: GAGVSQSPRYKVAKRGQDVALRCDPISGHVSLFWYQQALGQGPEFLTYFQNEAQLDKSGLPSDRFFAERPEGSVSTLKIQRTQQEDSAVYLCASSPTLGTGASAYEQYFGPGTRLTVT.

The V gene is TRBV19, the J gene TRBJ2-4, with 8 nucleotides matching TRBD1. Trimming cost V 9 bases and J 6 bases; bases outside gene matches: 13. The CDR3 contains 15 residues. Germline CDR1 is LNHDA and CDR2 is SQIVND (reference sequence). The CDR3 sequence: CASQPDWTGRNIQYF. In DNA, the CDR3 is TGTGCCAGCCAACCGGACTGGACAGGGCGAAACATTCAGTACTTC.

CDR3 bases: TGTGCCAGCAGCATGGGACAGGGCTATGGCTACACCTTC. This gives the protein CASSMGQGYGYTF. This chain uses TRBV5-6 with TRBJ1-2, with 9 bases that match TRBD1. Germline assignment: CDR1 SGHDT and CDR2 YYEEEE. V trimming: 4 bases; J trimming: 4 bases; junction bases outside the gene matches: 2. This CDR3 contains 13 residues.

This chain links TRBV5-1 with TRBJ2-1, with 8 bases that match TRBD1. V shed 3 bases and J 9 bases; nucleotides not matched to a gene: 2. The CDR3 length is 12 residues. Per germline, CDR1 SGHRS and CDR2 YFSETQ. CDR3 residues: CASSYTGGEQFF. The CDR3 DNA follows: TGCGCCAGCAGCTACACAGGGGGTGAGCAGTTCTTC.

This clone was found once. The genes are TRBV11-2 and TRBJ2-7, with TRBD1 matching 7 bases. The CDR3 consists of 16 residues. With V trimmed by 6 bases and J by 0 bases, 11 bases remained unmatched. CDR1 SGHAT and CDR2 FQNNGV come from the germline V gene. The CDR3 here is CASSPQTGRTSYEQYF. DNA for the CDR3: TGTGCCAGCAGTCCACAGACAGGGCGGACCTCCTACGAGCAGTACTTC.

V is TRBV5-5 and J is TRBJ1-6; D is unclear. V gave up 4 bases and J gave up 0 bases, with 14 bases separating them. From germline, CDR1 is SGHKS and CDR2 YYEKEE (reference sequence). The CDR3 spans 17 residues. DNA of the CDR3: TGTGCCAGCAGCCCGCAGGAGGTAGCCTCCTATAATTCACCCCTCCACTTT. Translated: CASSPQEVASYNSPLHF. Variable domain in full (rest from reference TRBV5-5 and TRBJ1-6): DAGVTQSPTHLIKTRGQQVTLRCSPISGHKSVSWYQQVLGQGPQFIFQYYEKEERGRGNFPDRFSARQFPNYSSELNVNALLLGDSALYLCASSPQEVASYNSPLHFGNGTRLTVT.

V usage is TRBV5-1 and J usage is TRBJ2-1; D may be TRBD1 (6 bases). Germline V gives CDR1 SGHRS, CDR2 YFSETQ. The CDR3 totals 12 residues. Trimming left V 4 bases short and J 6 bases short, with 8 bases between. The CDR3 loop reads CASSEQGNEQFF. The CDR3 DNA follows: TGCGCCAGCAGCGAACAGGGCAATGAGCAGTTCTTC.

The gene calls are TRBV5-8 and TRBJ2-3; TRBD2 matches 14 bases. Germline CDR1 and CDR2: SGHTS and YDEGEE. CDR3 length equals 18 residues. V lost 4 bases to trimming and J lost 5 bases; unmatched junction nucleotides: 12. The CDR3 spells CASSGHAGLAGGGDTQYF. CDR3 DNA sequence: TGTGCCAGCAGCGGGCACGCTGGACTAGCGGGGGGAGGAGATACGCAGTATTTT.

The CDR3 is CAISVQGYEQYF. The DNA of the CDR3 is TGTGCCATCAGTGTGCAGGGCTACGAGCAGTACTTC. The chain joins TRBV10-3 to TRBJ2-7, with a possible D match to TRBD1 (5 bases). The CDR3 spans 12 residues. The V end lost 4 bases, the J end lost 3 bases, and 7 bases lay between the germline ends. CDR1 ENHRY and CDR2 SYGVKD come from the germline V gene.

DNA for the CDR3: TGTGCCAGCAGCGCGAAACAGGGTCCCCCCCCTCTGGGCTACACCTTC. As protein: CASSAKQGPPPLGYTF. The chain links TRBV9 to TRBJ1-2; D perhaps matches TRBD1 (6 bases). This CDR3 has 16 residues. Germline CDR1 SGDLS, CDR2 YYNGEE. The V end was cut by 3 bases, the J end by 8 bases, with 23 bases between.

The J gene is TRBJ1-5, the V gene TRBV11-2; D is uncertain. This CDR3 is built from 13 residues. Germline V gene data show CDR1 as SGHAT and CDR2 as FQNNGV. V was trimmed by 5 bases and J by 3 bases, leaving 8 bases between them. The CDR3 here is CASSNSFNQPQHF. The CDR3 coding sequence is TGTGCCAGCAGCAACTCCTTCAATCAGCCCCAGCATTTT.

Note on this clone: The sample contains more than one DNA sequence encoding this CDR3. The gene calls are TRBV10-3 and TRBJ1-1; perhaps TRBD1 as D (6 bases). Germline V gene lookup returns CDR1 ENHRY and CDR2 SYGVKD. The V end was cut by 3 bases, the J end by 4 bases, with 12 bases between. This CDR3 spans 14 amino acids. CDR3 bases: TGTGCCATCAGTGAAGAAACAGGGTTCACTGAAGCTTTCTTT. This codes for CAISEETGFTEAFF.

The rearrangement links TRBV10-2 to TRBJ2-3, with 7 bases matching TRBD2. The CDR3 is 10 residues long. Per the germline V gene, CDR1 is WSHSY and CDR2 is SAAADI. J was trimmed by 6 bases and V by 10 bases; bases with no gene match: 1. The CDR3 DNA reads TGCGCCACCGGGGGGGATACGCAGTATTTT. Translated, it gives CATGGDTQYF.

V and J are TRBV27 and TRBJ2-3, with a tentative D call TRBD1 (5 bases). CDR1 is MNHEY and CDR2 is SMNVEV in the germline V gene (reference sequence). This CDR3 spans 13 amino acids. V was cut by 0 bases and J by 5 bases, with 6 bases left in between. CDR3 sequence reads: CASSLSQGDTQYF. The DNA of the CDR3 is TGTGCCAGCAGTTTATCGCAGGGAGATACGCAGTATTTT.

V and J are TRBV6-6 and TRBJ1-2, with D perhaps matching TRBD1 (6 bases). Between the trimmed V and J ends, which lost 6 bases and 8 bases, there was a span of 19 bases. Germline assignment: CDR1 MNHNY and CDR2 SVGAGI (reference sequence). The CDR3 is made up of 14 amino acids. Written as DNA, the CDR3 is TGTGCCAGCAGCAAGGATAGGACAGCGGAGGGCTACACCTTC. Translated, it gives CASSKDRTAEGYTF.

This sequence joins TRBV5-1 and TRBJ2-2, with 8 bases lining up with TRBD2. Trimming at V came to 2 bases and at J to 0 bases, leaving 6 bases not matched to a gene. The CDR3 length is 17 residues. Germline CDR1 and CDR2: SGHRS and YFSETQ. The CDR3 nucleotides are TGCGCCAGCAGCTTAGCGGGGGTGGATTCGAACACCGGGGAGCTGTTTTTT. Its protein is CASSLAGVDSNTGELFF.

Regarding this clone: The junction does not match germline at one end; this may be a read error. CDR3 residues: CASSHTRRLAGARFSDNEQFF. The CDR3 DNA reads TGCGCCAGCAGCCATACCAGGAGGCTAGCGGGGGCCCGCTTCTCCGACAATGAGCAGTTCTTC. The rearrangement links TRBV4-3 to TRBJ2-1; 10 bases fit TRBD2. Germline CDR1 LGHNA, CDR2 YSLEER. This CDR3 spans 21 amino acids.

CDR3: CASSLTPGNTEAFF. DNA of the CDR3: TGTGCCAGCAGCTTAACGCCAGGGAACACTGAAGCTTTCTTT. J is TRBJ1-1 and V is TRBV7-3; D is uncertain. This CDR3 is built from 14 residues. V shed 0 bases and J shed 1 base, with 6 bases lying between them. Germline CDR1 SGHTA, CDR2 FQGTGA.